This TCR beta chain was retrieved from a study of cytomegalovirus exposure and HLA in healthy donors. In its sample, this clone was seen a few times. Both 60 Vbeta primers and 13 Jbeta primers went into the PCR. In the original workflow: In a later analysis, roughly 86 million unique TCR beta chains included roughly 11 million shared by two or more donors. Produced via immunoSEQ multiplex PCR; TCRdb's table is partial and in-frame only. The V and J calls and clone size come from that table; D and trimming were worked out from the DNA. The sample has 150,000 or so clones, 78% seen once. V lost 5 bases and J lost 4; bases outside the gene matches: 7. The CDR3 loop spans 15 amino acids. CDR1 and CDR2 (germline): MNHEY, SMNVEV (reference sequence).

Sequencing input: PBMCs. The clonotype originates from a woman aged 40 to 50 in good health and CMV-seronegative. The rearrangement joins TRBV27 to TRBJ1-4; 7 nucleotides match TRBD1. The CDR3 protein is CASSTPGQHNEKLFF. DNA of the CDR3: TGTGCCAGCAGTACACCGGGACAGCATAATGAAAAACTGTTTTTT. Looking up the rest from reference TRBV27 and TRBJ1-4 gives the full variable domain: EAQVTQNPRYLITVTGKKLTVTCSQNMNHEYMSWYRQDPGLGLRQIYYSMNVEVTDKGDVPEGYKVSRKEKRNFPLILESPSPNQTSLYFCASSTPGQHNEKLFFGSGTQLSVL.